The 17 T cell receptor beta chains given below trace back to one sample, sequenced in a study of cytomegalovirus exposure and HLA in healthy donors (dated by TCRdb to 2016 to 2017). Preparation of the library involved the immunoSEQ multiplex PCR assay. The multiplex PCR relied on a mix of 60 forward primers for TCR Vbeta segments and 13 reverse primers for TCR Jbeta segments. TCRdb's version of the immuneACCESS table is confined to in-frame rearrangements and falls short of the full clone set. An unresolved V gene accounts for under half of the shortfall where checked; the remainder is of unknown origin. Across this sample there are about 220,000 clones, with roughly 88% seen only once. Roughly 0.7% of the sample lies in the top ten. The specimen was PBMCs. All receptors come from a boy aged 2 to 9 in good health and CMV-seronegative.

A few counts support this clone. The genes are TRBV4-1 and TRBJ2-7; D perhaps matches TRBD2 (6 bases). The V and J ends lost 1 base and 1 base respectively, with 11 bases between them. Germline V lookup: CDR1 MGHRA, CDR2 YSYEKL. The CDR3 spans 15 residues. CDR3 nucleotide sequence: TGCGCCAGCAGCCAAGGTAGCGGACCGTCCTACGAGCAGTACTTC. This translates into CASSQGSGPSYEQYF.

This clone was counted once. DNA for the CDR3: TGTGCCAGCAGACTCCTAGCGGGAGGGAGCGATGAGCAGTTCTTC. This translates into CASRLLAGGSDEQFF. J is TRBJ2-1 and V is TRBV27; 12 nucleotides align to TRBD2. CDR1 is MNHEY and CDR2 is SMNVEV in the germline V gene (reference sequence). The J segment lost 8 bases and the V segment lost 6 bases, leaving 8 bases of the junction unmatched. The CDR3 is made up of 15 amino acids.

The chain is built from TRBV18 and TRBJ2-5, with D perhaps TRBD1 (5 bases). This CDR3 spans 15 amino acids. Germline CDR1 and CDR2: KGHSH and LQKENI. The germline V and J ends were trimmed by 8 bases and 4 bases, with 20 bases remaining between them. For the CDR3, the DNA is TGTGCCAGCCGCCTCGTCGCAGGGCGAGGAGAGACCCAGTACTTC. Protein product: CASRLVAGRGETQYF.

V usage is TRBV4-1 and J usage is TRBJ2-7; D gene uncertain. The CDR3 extends over 14 amino acids. V gave up 1 base and J gave up 3 bases, with 10 bases separating them. The germline CDR1 and CDR2 sequences are MGHRA and YSYEKL. The chain's CDR3 is CASSQVFGGYEQYF. CDR3 sequence (DNA): TGCGCCAGCAGCCAAGTTTTTGGCGGCTACGAGCAGTACTTC.

Only one count was recorded for this clone. V usage is TRBV6-5 and J usage is TRBJ2-5, with 7 nucleotides matching TRBD2. The last part of the DNA fits TRBJ2-7 better; the J call may be wrong. This CDR3 is built from 14 residues. CDR1 MNHEY and CDR2 SVGAGI come from the germline V gene. CDR3 protein: CASSYRRESYEQYF. In nucleotides, the CDR3 is TGTGCCAGCAGTTATCGGCGGGAGTCCTACGAGCAGTACTTC.

The V gene is TRBV11-2, the J gene TRBJ2-2; D is possibly TRBD2 (5 bases). CDR3 length: 16 amino acids. Germline V lookup: CDR1 SGHAT, CDR2 FQNNGV. The V end was cut by 5 bases, the J end by 3 bases, with 16 bases between. The CDR3 sequence is CASSPRGPADTGELFF. CDR3 bases: TGTGCCAGCAGCCCCCGGGGTCCAGCGGACACCGGGGAGCTGTTTTTT.

The CDR3 is CASSYGDRGGRETQYF. For the CDR3, the DNA is TGTGCCAGCAGTTACGGGGACAGGGGGGGGCGAGAGACCCAGTACTTC. V is TRBV6-5 and J is TRBJ2-5, with 11 bases that match TRBD1. Germline V lookup: CDR1 MNHEY, CDR2 SVGAGI. The junction had 6 bases not matched to a gene; V was cut back by 2 bases and J by 4 bases. There are 16 residues in the CDR3.

This chain joins TRBV4-1 and TRBJ2-5; 12 nucleotides agree with TRBD1. The DNA end is a closer match to TRBJ2-7, so the J assignment may be wrong. This CDR3 has 17 amino acids. Germline CDR1 MGHRA, CDR2 YSYEKL. In DNA form, the CDR3 reads TGCGCCAGCAGTCGGGGTATCGGGACAGGGGGCTTATACGAGCAGTACTTC. Residues: CASSRGIGTGGLYEQYF.

Comments on this clone: One junction end does not reproduce the germline sequence, and a read error may be involved. The genes are TRBV6-6 and TRBJ2-7; 7 nucleotides line up with TRBD2. Per germline, CDR1 MNHNY and CDR2 SVGAGI (reference sequence). CDR3 length: 13 amino acids. In DNA form, the CDR3 reads TGTGCCGGCAGTTGGGTTTCGGGGGGTGAGCAGTACTTC. It encodes CAGSWVSGGEQYF.

J is TRBJ1-5 and V is TRBV27; a weak D match, TRBD1 (6 bases). CDR3 length equals 17 residues. Germline CDR1 and CDR2: MNHEY and SMNVEV (reference sequence). Trimming removed 0 bases at V and 0 bases at J, with 12 bases between. CDR3 sequence reads: CASSLSAGDYSNQPQHF. The CDR3 nucleotides read TGTGCCAGCAGTTTATCGGCAGGGGATTATAGCAATCAGCCCCAGCATTTT.

The chain carries TRBV14 and TRBJ1-2; D is ambiguous. This CDR3 has 14 amino acids. Looked up from germline, CDR1 is SGHDN and CDR2 is FVKESK. The V gene lost 0 bases and the J gene lost 4 bases, with 9 bases spanning the gap. Here the CDR3 reads CASSQDGGFYGYTF. The CDR3 DNA is TGTGCCAGCAGCCAAGATGGAGGGTTCTATGGCTACACCTTC.

The chain combines TRBV7-9 with TRBJ2-5; 7 bases are a match to TRBD1. The J call could be wrong; TRBJ2-7 is a better fit for the DNA end. Germline-derived CDR1 and CDR2 are SEHNR and FQNEAQ (reference sequence). The CDR3 length is 15 residues. CDR3 DNA sequence: TGTGCCAGCAGCCCAGGACAGGACGTATCCTACGAGCAGTACTTC. The encoded protein is CASSPGQDVSYEQYF.

The CDR3 region has the DNA TGTGCCAAAGCAGTGGGGACTGGGGGATGGGGGAACACTGAAGCTTTCTTT. Amino acids: CAKAVGTGGWGNTEAFF. V gene TRBV25-1 combines with J gene TRBJ1-1; D may be TRBD1 (5 bases). Between the trimmed V and J ends, which lost 10 bases and 1 base, there was a span of 25 bases. CDR1 and CDR2 (germline): MGHDK, SYGVNS. CDR3 length: 17 amino acids.

This chain joins TRBV6-5 and TRBJ2-7; D remains ambiguous. The CDR3 loop spans 13 amino acids. V was cut by 0 bases and J by 6 bases, with 9 bases left in between. CDR1 is MNHEY and CDR2 is SVGAGI in the germline V gene. CDR3 sequence (DNA): TGTGCCAGCAGTTACTCCGGGTCGGGCGAGCAGTACTTC. It specifies CASSYSGSGEQYF.

This clone was detected only a few times. The rearrangement links TRBV2 to TRBJ1-1; 7 positions match TRBD1. Trimming at V came to 8 bases and at J to 4 bases, leaving 10 bases not matched to a gene. The CDR3 length is 14 residues. CDR1 and CDR2 (germline): SNHLY, FYNNEI. The chain's CDR3 is CASRRVGGVTEAFF. Written as DNA, the CDR3 is TGTGCCAGCCGAAGAGTAGGGGGCGTCACTGAAGCTTTCTTT. Full variable domain (outside the CDR3, taken from reference TRBV2 and TRBJ1-1): EPEVTQTPSHQVTQMGQEVILRCVPISNHLYFYWYRQILGQKVEFLVSFYNNEISEKSEIFDDQFSVERPDGSNFTLKIRSTKLEDSAMYFCASRRVGGVTEAFFGQGTRLTVV.

The rearrangement uses TRBV6-1 and TRBJ2-3; D might be TRBD1 (5 bases). The CDR3 contains 14 residues. V was pared by 2 bases and J by 6 bases, with 12 bases between. The germline gives CDR1 MNHNS, CDR2 SASEGT. This CDR3 is CASSEPRDGDTQYF. The CDR3 DNA is TGTGCCAGCAGTGAACCCAGGGATGGCGATACGCAGTATTTT.

The CDR3: CASSQPRDRGLAGRNTIYF. The CDR3 DNA sequence: TGCGCCAGCAGCCAGCCCCGGGACAGGGGCCTGGCGGGTCGAAACACCATATATTTT. The rearrangement joins TRBV4-1 to TRBJ1-3; 10 nucleotides agree with TRBD1. Germline CDR1 and CDR2: MGHRA and YSYEKL. The CDR3 is 19 residues long. The V gene end was trimmed by 3 bases and the J gene end by 5 bases; junction bases not matched to a gene: 16.